This T cell receptor beta chain was identified during a study of blood T cells in healthy people across ages. With a J-beta primer mix and a sample-barcoded 5' primer, a second PCR ran about 6 to 11 cycles. TCRdb passed the 5' RACE reads through MiXCR, listing each CDR3 protein once. The sample carries approximately 1.5 million distinct CDR3 sequences, almost 35% recorded once. Trimming took off 3 bases at V and 3 bases at J, with 12 bases between the two ends. Germline CDR1 is DFQATT and CDR2 is SNEGSKA (reference sequence). This CDR3 region has 13 residues. This TCR came from a woman in her thirties in good health. Source material: blood. The rearrangement joins TRBV20-1 to TRBJ2-7, with D hard to call. CDR3: CSASIPQSYEQYF. In DNA, the CDR3 is TGCAGTGCTAGTATCCCCCAGAGCTACGAGCAGTACTTC.